A selection of T cell receptor beta chains follows, all from one sample in a study of blood T cell repertoires in COVID-19. Sequencing used immunoSEQ multiplex PCR; TCRdb keeps in-frame clones, though not all of them. The sample has tens of thousands of clones, 75% to 90% seen once. Material for sequencing was peripheral blood. Every receptor here comes from a human donor in a cohort sampled during active COVID-19. Each CDR3 is given with its conserved first and last residue. The order of the fields is V gene, J gene, D gene, clone size, CDR3 protein, CDR3 DNA. A D gene is named only where the DNA matches it firmly. Clone size is stated in some rows and not others, as once, few, many or a class when expanded.

V gene: TRBV21-1
J gene: TRBJ2-5
D gene: NA
clone size: NA
CDR3 protein: CAQGGRSYQETQYF
CDR3 DNA: TGTGCCCAGGGGGGACGATCGTACCAAGAGACCCAGTACTTC

V gene: TRBV28
J gene: TRBJ2-7
D gene: TRBD1
clone size: few
CDR3 protein: CASSFTLGQANEQYF
CDR3 DNA: TGTGCCAGCAGTTTTACCCTCGGACAGGCCAACGAGCAGTACTTC

V gene: TRBV29-1
J gene: TRBJ2-1
D gene: TRBD1
clone size: NA
CDR3 protein: CSVVGQGSSSYNEQFF
CDR3 DNA: TGCAGCGTTGTAGGACAGGGATCGAGCTCCTACAATGAGCAGTTCTTC

V gene: TRBV28
J gene: TRBJ2-2
D gene: TRBD1
clone size: NA
CDR3 protein: CASSWTGLRTGELFF
CDR3 DNA: TGTGCCAGCAGTTGGACAGGGCTTAGGACCGGGGAGCTGTTTTTT

V gene: TRBV5-1
J gene: TRBJ2-7
D gene: NA
clone size: NA
CDR3 protein: CASSLDIGSYEQYF
CDR3 DNA: TGCGCCAGCAGCTTGGATATCGGCTCCTACGAGCAGTACTTC

V gene: TRBV24-1
J gene: TRBJ2-7
D gene: TRBD2
clone size: NA
CDR3 protein: CATFGTSGRRSYEQYF
CDR3 DNA: TGTGCCACTTTCGGGACTAGCGGGAGGCGGTCTTACGAGCAGTACTTC

V gene: TRBV7-2
J gene: TRBJ1-2
D gene: TRBD1
clone size: NA
CDR3 protein: CASSARVGTGTYGYTF
CDR3 DNA: TGTGCCAGCAGCGCCAGGGTCGGGACAGGAACCTATGGCTACACCTTC

V gene: TRBV5-4
J gene: TRBJ2-7
D gene: TRBD1
clone size: once
CDR3 protein: CASSLEPGQGIHEQYF
CDR3 DNA: TGTGCCAGCAGCTTGGAACCGGGACAGGGGATCCACGAGCAGTACTTC

V gene: TRBV27
J gene: TRBJ1-4
D gene: NA
clone size: few
CDR3 protein: CASRRGLRFGGNEKLFF
CDR3 DNA: TGTGCCAGCCGAAGGGGTTTGAGGTTTGGGGGGAATGAAAAACTGTTTTTT

V gene: TRBV7-8
J gene: TRBJ2-7
D gene: TRBD1
clone size: NA
CDR3 protein: CASSLLTGQPYEQYF
CDR3 DNA: TGTGCCAGCAGCTTGCTAACGGGACAGCCATACGAGCAGTACTTC

V gene: TRBV7-9
J gene: TRBJ1-2
D gene: TRBD1
clone size: NA
CDR3 protein: CASSRTGTGKDGYTF
CDR3 DNA: TGTGCCAGCAGCCGTACCGGGACAGGGAAGGATGGCTACACCTTC

V gene: TRBV5-1
J gene: TRBJ1-1
D gene: TRBD1
clone size: once
CDR3 protein: CASRSSGQGKKSVNTEAFF
CDR3 DNA: TGCGCCAGCAGATCTTCTGGACAGGGTAAAAAGTCTGTGAACACTGAAGCTTTCTTT

V gene: TRBV27
J gene: TRBJ2-5
D gene: NA
clone size: NA
CDR3 protein: CASSLSRQVQETQYF
CDR3 DNA: TGTGCCAGCAGTTTATCCAGGCAGGTTCAAGAGACCCAGTACTTC

V gene: TRBV21-1
J gene: TRBJ2-2
D gene: NA
clone size: NA
CDR3 protein: CASSPRSGRGRELFF
CDR3 DNA: TGTGCCAGCAGCCCTCGTAGCGGGAGGGGCAGGGAGCTGTTTTTT

V gene: TRBV4-1
J gene: TRBJ2-5
D gene: NA
clone size: NA
CDR3 protein: CASSPHPLAAEETQYF
CDR3 DNA: TGCGCCAGCAGCCCCCACCCTTTAGCGGCCGAAGAGACCCAGTACTTC

V gene: TRBV6-5
J gene: TRBJ1-2
D gene: NA
clone size: NA
CDR3 protein: CASQQGPSVYGYTF
CDR3 DNA: TGTGCCAGCCAACAGGGCCCCTCGGTCTATGGCTACACCTTC

V gene: TRBV11-2
J gene: TRBJ2-1
D gene: NA
clone size: NA
CDR3 protein: CASSHLRGTYNEQFF
CDR3 DNA: TGTGCCAGCAGCCACCTCAGGGGCACCTACAATGAGCAGTTCTTC

V gene: TRBV2
J gene: TRBJ2-1
D gene: TRBD1
clone size: NA
CDR3 protein: CASSPGQGRASYNEQFF
CDR3 DNA: TGTGCCAGCAGTCCCGGACAGGGACGTGCCTCCTACAATGAGCAGTTCTTC

V gene: TRBV27
J gene: TRBJ1-5
D gene: NA
clone size: once
CDR3 protein: CASSLGGGGYLLDQPQHF
CDR3 DNA: TGTGCCAGCAGTTTAGGGGGAGGGGGGTACCTTTTGGATCAGCCCCAGCATTTT

V gene: TRBV18
J gene: TRBJ2-7
D gene: TRBD2
clone size: NA
CDR3 protein: CASSPPVGLAGVEQYF
CDR3 DNA: TGTGCCAGCTCACCACCGGTGGGTCTAGCGGGAGTCGAGCAGTACTTC

V gene: TRBV20-1
J gene: TRBJ2-4
D gene: NA
clone size: NA
CDR3 protein: CSASGEAKNIQYF
CDR3 DNA: TGCAGTGCTAGTGGTGAGGCCAAAAACATTCAGTACTTC

V gene: TRBV3-1/TRBV3-2
J gene: TRBJ1-5
D gene: NA
clone size: few
CDR3 protein: CASSQDEYQPQHF
CDR3 DNA: TGTGCCAGCAGCCAAGATGAGTATCAGCCCCAGCATTTT

V gene: TRBV27
J gene: TRBJ1-2
D gene: TRBD1
clone size: NA
CDR3 protein: CASSPPRTGVYGYTF
CDR3 DNA: TGTGCCAGCAGTCCCCCTAGGACAGGGGTCTATGGCTACACCTTC